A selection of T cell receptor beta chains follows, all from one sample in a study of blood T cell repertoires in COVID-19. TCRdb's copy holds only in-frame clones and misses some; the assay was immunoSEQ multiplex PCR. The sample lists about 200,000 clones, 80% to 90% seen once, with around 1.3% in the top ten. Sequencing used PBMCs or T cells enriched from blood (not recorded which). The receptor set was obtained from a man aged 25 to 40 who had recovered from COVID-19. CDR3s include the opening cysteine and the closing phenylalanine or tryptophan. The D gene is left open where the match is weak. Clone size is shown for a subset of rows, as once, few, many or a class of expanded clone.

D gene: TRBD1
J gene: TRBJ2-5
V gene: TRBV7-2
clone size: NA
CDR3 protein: CASSFLRGLETQYF
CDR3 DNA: TGTGCCAGCAGCTTCTTGAGGGGGCTGGAGACCCAGTACTTC

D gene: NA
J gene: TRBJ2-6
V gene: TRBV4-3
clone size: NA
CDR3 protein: CASSQDLRGLSDGANVLTF
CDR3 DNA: TGCGCCAGCAGCCAAGATCTGCGAGGGCTAAGTGATGGGGCCAACGTCCTGACTTTC

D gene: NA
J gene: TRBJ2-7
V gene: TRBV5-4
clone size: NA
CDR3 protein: CASSLDGSLYEQYF
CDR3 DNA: TGTGCCAGCAGCTTGGATGGGAGTCTTTACGAGCAGTACTTC

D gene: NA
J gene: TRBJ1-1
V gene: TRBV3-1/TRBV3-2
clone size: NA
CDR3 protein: CASSQGGTEAFF
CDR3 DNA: TGTGCCAGCAGCCAGGGAGGCACTGAAGCTTTCTTT

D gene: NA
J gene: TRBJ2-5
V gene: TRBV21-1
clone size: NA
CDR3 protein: CASSKKGAQETQYF
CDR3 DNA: TGTGCCAGCAGCAAAAAGGGGGCCCAAGAGACCCAGTACTTC

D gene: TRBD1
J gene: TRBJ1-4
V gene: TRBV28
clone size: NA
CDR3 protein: CASSLGTGLVTNEKLFF
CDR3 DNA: TGTGCCAGCAGTTTGGGGACAGGCCTCGTAACTAATGAAAAACTGTTTTTT

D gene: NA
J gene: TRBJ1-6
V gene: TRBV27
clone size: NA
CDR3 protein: CASSLLNSPLHF
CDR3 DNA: TGTGCCAGCAGTTTACTTAATTCACCCCTCCACTTT

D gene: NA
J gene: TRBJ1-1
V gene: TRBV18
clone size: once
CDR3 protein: CASSRTGMTNTEAFF
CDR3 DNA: TGTGCCAGCTCACGAACAGGGATGACCAACACTGAAGCTTTCTTT

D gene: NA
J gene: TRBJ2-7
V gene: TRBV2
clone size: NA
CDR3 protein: CASISPRGWEQYF
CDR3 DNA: TGTGCCAGCATATCACCCAGGGGTTGGGAGCAGTACTTC

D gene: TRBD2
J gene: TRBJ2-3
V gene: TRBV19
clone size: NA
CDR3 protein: CASSRTSGGPEDTQYF
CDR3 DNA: TGTGCCAGTAGTCGGACATCGGGAGGGCCGGAAGATACGCAGTATTTT

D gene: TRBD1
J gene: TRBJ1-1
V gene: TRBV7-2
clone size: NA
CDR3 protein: CASSPDRAIEAFF
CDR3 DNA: TGTGCCAGCAGCCCAGACAGGGCTATTGAAGCTTTCTTT

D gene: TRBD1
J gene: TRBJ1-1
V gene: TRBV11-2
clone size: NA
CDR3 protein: CASSVGQGNTEAFF
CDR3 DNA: TGTGCCAGCAGCGTGGGACAGGGGAACACTGAAGCTTTCTTT

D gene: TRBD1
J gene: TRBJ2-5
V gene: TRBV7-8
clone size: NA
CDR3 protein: CASSLGDRARETQYF
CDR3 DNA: TGTGCCAGCAGCTTAGGGGACAGAGCCCGAGAGACCCAGTACTTC

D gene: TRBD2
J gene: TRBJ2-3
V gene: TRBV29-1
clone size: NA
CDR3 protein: CSATPSGKIADTQYF
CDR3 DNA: TGCAGCGCCACCCCTAGCGGGAAAATCGCAGATACGCAGTATTTT

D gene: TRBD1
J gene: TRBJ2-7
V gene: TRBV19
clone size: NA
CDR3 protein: CATSYGTGSYEQYF
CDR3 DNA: TGTGCCACTAGTTACGGGACAGGTTCCTACGAGCAGTACTTC

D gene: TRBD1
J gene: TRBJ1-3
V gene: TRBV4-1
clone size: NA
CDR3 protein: CASSQTTGRIVGNTIYF
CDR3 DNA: TGCGCCAGCAGCCAAACGACAGGGAGGATAGTCGGAAACACCATATATTTT

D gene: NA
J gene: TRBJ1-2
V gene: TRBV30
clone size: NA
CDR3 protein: CAWSPAGTRRFYGYTF
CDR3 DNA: TGTGCCTGGAGCCCCGCAGGGACAAGGAGATTCTATGGCTACACCTTC

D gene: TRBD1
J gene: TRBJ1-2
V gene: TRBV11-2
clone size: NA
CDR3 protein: CASSTNGQAYTF
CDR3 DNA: TGTGCCAGCAGCACAAACGGACAGGCCTACACCTTC

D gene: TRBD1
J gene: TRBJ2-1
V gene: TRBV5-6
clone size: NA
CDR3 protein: CASSRKGQGGYNEQFF
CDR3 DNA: TGTGCCAGCAGCCGAAAGGGACAGGGGGGCTACAATGAGCAGTTCTTC

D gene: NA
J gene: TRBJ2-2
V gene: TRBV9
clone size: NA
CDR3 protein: CASSVGGSRSGELFF
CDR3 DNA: TGTGCCAGCAGCGTAGGAGGGTCGCGATCCGGGGAGCTGTTTTTT

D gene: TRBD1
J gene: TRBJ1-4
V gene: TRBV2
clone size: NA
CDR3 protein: CASSPNRGTNEKLFF
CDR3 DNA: TGTGCCAGCAGCCCGAACAGGGGAACTAATGAAAAACTGTTTTTT

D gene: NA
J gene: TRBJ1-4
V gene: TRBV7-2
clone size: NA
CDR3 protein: CASSSDSATNEKLFF
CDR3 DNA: TGTGCCAGCAGCTCAGACTCCGCAACTAATGAAAAACTGTTTTTT

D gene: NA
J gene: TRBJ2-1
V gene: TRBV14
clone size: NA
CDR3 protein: CASSQVSLLLASNEQFF
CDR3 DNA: TGTGCCAGCAGCCAAGTAAGTCTCCTTCTAGCAAGCAATGAGCAGTTCTTC

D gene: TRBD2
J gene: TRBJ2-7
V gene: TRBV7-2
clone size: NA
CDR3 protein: CASSLSDLAGDEQYF
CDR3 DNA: TGTGCCAGCAGCTTAAGTGACCTAGCGGGAGACGAGCAGTACTTC

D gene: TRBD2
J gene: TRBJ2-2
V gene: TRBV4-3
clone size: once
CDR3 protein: CASSQDFLGLAPNTGELFF
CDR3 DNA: TGCGCCAGCAGCCAAGATTTTTTGGGACTAGCTCCGAACACCGGGGAGCTGTTTTTT

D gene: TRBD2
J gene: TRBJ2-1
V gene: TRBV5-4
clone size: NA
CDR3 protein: CASSSTSGASYNEQFF
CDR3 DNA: TGTGCCAGCAGCTCGACTAGCGGGGCCTCCTACAATGAGCAGTTCTTC

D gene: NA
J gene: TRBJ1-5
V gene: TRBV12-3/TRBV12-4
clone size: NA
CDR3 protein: CASSLERNQPQHF
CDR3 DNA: TGTGCCAGCAGTTTGGAGAGAAATCAGCCCCAGCATTTT

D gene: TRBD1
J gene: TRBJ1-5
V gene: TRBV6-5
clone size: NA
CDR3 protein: CASSYKTGENQPQHF
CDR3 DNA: TGTGCCAGCAGTTACAAGACAGGGGAAAATCAGCCCCAGCATTTT

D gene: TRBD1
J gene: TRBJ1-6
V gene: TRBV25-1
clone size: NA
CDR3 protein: CASRETGVPWNSPLHF
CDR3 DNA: TGTGCCAGCAGGGAAACAGGGGTGCCTTGGAATTCACCCCTCCACTTT